A selection of T cell receptor beta chains follows, all from one sample in a study of post-analysis software for immune sequencing data. One entry per CDR3 protein, called by TCRdb with MiXCR from the PCR reads. The table records roughly 580,000 distinct CDR3 sequences, 44% of them present only once. The sequencing sample was made of blood. Receptors originate from a girl between 5 and 17 years old with multiple sclerosis. The conserved cysteine and the conserved F or W are not part of the CDR3 here. For some rows the clone size is stated as once, few or many, or as a class when expanded; others skip it.

v_call clone_size cdr3_aa
TRBV4-2 few ASSQNSWKNYGYT
TRBV5-1 . ASSSGVSSSYEQY
TRBV7-3 few ASSPYTLDRVYGYT
TRBV20-1 few SAQSGTSSDSYEQY
TRBV7-9 few ASSPYRGTEAF
TRBV12-3/TRBV12-4 few ASSLEGEANYGYT
TRBV11-2 few ASSSNFGQGQETQY
TRBV5-5 . ASSLVAGYETQY
TRBV14 few ASSLGSIRDIQY
TRBV5-1 . ASSSPAGHETQY
TRBV12-3/TRBV12-4 . ASSSKGSYGYT
TRBV5-1 . ASSLDGKSPLH
TRBV6-1 few ASTRGTSGGGGTDTQY
TRBV6-5 few ASSYTGSSYNEQF
TRBV7-3 . ASSSYGGQFRHEQF
TRBV29-1 few SVCRRVDTQY
TRBV6-2/TRBV6-3 . ASSYSQQGYWDTEAF
TRBV19 . ASSIAWGGQYGYT
TRBV28 . ASSGTVPVKNIRY
TRBV11-3 . ASSLVSPSARYEQY
TRBV6-6 few ASSYPPPDRANQPQH
TRBV29-1 many SVASVGTQY
TRBV5-1 . ASSSGTQGNEQF
TRBV30 . AWSPGTGMYEQY
TRBV6-6 . ASSYSRHGPYEQY
TRBV6-1 . ASSEAFNYEQY
TRBV29-1 few SGIGTSGSLNEQF
TRBV7-8 . ASSSDSFADTQY
TRBV5-1 . ASSFPGLAGGKEQF
TRBV10-3 once AISATGQSNQPQH
TRBV27 few ASSSLSLTRAF
TRBV7-3 few ASSPRPGGGPRDNEQF
TRBV29-1 . SVVTFNNGYT
TRBV12-3/TRBV12-4 . ASRWTVSSTDTQY
TRBV12-3/TRBV12-4 . ASSLRPVNQPQH
TRBV12-3/TRBV12-4 . ASTYFRDRGFPGELF
TRBV12-3/TRBV12-4 . ASSPESPLTTNEKLF
TRBV24-1 few ATSFSGSGNEQF
TRBV6-6 . ASSYARGAVYQETQY
TRBV7-2 . ASSYPDEADTQY
TRBV6-5 . ATQRAPPYEQY
TRBV12-3/TRBV12-4 . ASSLRGLLLRRDIYGYT
TRBV11-2 once ASTLRTSGTGEQY
TRBV3-1 . ASSQRQESSYNEQF
TRBV7-9 few ASSLKGVGIGDEQF
TRBV7-9 once SSRDTGGNGYT
TRBV20-1 . SAPGLGVEQY
TRBV5-1 . ASSFADEGTQY
TRBV4-2 . ASSHLTRGEKETQY
TRBV5-1 . ASSSTGLAGVSETQY
TRBV29-1 . SVGPPNTGELF
TRBV12-3/TRBV12-4 . ASSLRQGVGNGQF
TRBV12-3/TRBV12-4 few ASTADWAKGGYT
TRBV20-1 . SAYSGESSYEQY